This is a list of T cell receptor beta chains from one sample in a study of early T cells in non-severe SARS-CoV-2 infection. Via MiXCR, TCRdb re-called the 5' RACE reads, giving one row per CDR3 protein. The table includes 50,000 to 65,000 distinct CDR3 sequences, over 8% detected once. The specimen was whole blood. The receptors come from an adult who was a healthcare worker with PCR-confirmed SARS-CoV-2 infection or an uninfected control (not recorded which). Each CDR3 is given with its conserved first and last residue. The D gene is left open where the match is weak. Some rows mark clone size as missing; the rest say once, few, many or name a class of expanded clone.

size,V,J,D,DNA,CDR3
few,TRBV6-5,TRBJ2-5,.,TGTGCCAGCAGTAGACCCACCATCAAGTCCCAAGAGACCCAGTACTTC,CASSRPTIKSQETQYF
.,TRBV11-2,TRBJ2-3,.,TGTGCCAGCAGCTTATTCGTGGCGCAGTATTTT,CASSLFVAQYF
many,TRBV20-1,TRBJ2-7,TRBD2,TGCAGTGTCCTCGAGAGCGGGAGGGCCTACGAGCAGTACTTC,CSVLESGRAYEQYF
many,TRBV6-6,TRBJ1-6,.,TGTGCCAGCAGTTATTCGGGGGAAAATTCACCCCTCCACTTT,CASSYSGENSPLHF
many,TRBV9,TRBJ2-4,.,TGTGCCAGCAGCGTAGGACAGCAAAACATTCAGTACTTC,CASSVGQQNIQYF
few,TRBV10-3,TRBJ1-2,.,TGTGCCATCAGTCCTCAGGGAAACTATGGCTACACCTTC,CAISPQGNYGYTF
many,TRBV5-4,TRBJ2-3,TRBD2,TGTGCCAGCAGCTCCGCCGGGACTAGATCCCCAGATACGCAGTATTTT,CASSSAGTRSPDTQYF
many,TRBV29-1,TRBJ2-6,.,TGCAGCGTTGGGGATCTTGGGGCCAACGTCCTGACTTTC,CSVGDLGANVLTF
many,TRBV6-2/TRBV6-3,TRBJ2-1,.,TGTGCCAGCAGTCTCGGGCCCTACAATGAGCAGTTCTTC,CASSLGPYNEQFF
many,TRBV27,TRBJ1-6,TRBD1,TGTGCCAGCCGGACAGGGGAGAATTCACCCCTCCACTTT,CASRTGENSPLHF
.,TRBV11-2,TRBJ1-4,TRBD1,TGTGCCAGCAGCTTAGGAGGGGGCGCGGGAAAACTGTTTTTT,CASSLGGGAGKLFF
many,TRBV5-1,TRBJ2-7,.,TGCGCCAGCAGCTTGGCAGGGTCAGCCTACGAGCAGTACTTC,CASSLAGSAYEQYF
many,TRBV10-3,TRBJ2-5,.,TGTGCCATCAGTGAGTCGAGAACCGGCCAAGAGACCCAGTACTTC,CAISESRTGQETQYF
many,TRBV20-1,TRBJ2-7,.,TGCAGTGCAACCCGGGAAGCCTACGAGCAGTACTTC,CSATREAYEQYF
many,TRBV7-8,TRBJ1-1,.,TGTGCCAGCAGCTTAGGAGGGGGTAGGACGTCGACTGAAGCTTTCTTT,CASSLGGGRTSTEAFF
many,TRBV5-5,TRBJ1-1,.,TGTGCCAGCAGCGCCGCGCAGGGAGGGGCTGAAGCTTTCTTT,CASSAAQGGAEAFF
many,TRBV7-9,TRBJ1-2,.,TGTGCCAGCAGCTTTGGGGAGGCTGGAGGCTACACCTTC,CASSFGEAGGYTF
many,TRBV4-3,TRBJ2-6,.,TGCGCCAGCAGCCGGGGTTCTAGCTCTGGGGCCAACGTCCTGACTTTC,CASSRGSSSGANVLTF
many,TRBV28,TRBJ2-5,TRBD2,TGTGCCAGCATGCGGGAGGGGACCCAGTACTTC,CASMREGTQYF
few,TRBV6-5,TRBJ1-2,.,TGTGCCAGCAGTTACCGGCAGGGCTATGGCTACACCTTC,CASSYRQGYGYTF
few,TRBV27,TRBJ1-2,TRBD1,TGTGCCAGCAGTTTCGGGACAGGGGACGGCTACACCTTC,CASSFGTGDGYTF
many,TRBV5-1,TRBJ2-1,TRBD2,TGCGCCAGCAGCTCGGGAGGCGGGGAGAAAGATGAGCAGTTCTTC,CASSSGGGEKDEQFF
many,TRBV15,TRBJ2-5,.,TGTGCCACCAGCAGAGATCGCAGGGTCGAAGAGACCCAGTACTTC,CATSRDRRVEETQYF
many,TRBV5-1,TRBJ2-3,.,TGCGCCAGCAGCTCCGCTAGCACAGATACGCAGTATTTT,CASSSASTDTQYF
many,TRBV7-2,TRBJ1-6,.,TGTGCCAGCAGCTTGTATGGTCCCAATTCACCCCTCCACTTT,CASSLYGPNSPLHF
many,TRBV7-2,TRBJ2-2,.,TGTGCCAGCAGCTTAGGGTCAGGGGCGAACACCGGGGAGCTGTTTTTT,CASSLGSGANTGELFF
many,TRBV4-2,TRBJ2-2,TRBD2,TGTGCCAGCAGCCGGAGGACTAGCGCTTTGCCCGGGGAGCTGTTTTTT,CASSRRTSALPGELFF